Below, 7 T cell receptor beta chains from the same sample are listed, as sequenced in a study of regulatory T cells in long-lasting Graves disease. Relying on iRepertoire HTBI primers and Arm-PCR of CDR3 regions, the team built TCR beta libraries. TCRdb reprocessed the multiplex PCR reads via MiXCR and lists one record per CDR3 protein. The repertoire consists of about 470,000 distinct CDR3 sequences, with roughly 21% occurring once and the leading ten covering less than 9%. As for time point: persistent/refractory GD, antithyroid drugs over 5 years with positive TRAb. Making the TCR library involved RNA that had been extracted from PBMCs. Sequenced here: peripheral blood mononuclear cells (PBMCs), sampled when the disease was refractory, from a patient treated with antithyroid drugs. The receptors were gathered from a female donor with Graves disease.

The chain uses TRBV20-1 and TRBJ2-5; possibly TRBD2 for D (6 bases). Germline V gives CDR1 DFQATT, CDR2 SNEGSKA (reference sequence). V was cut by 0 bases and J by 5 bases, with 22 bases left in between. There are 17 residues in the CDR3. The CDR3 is CSARDLLRDLESETQYF. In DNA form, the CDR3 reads TGCAGTGCTAGAGACCTCTTGCGGGACCTGGAATCGGAGACCCAGTACTTC.

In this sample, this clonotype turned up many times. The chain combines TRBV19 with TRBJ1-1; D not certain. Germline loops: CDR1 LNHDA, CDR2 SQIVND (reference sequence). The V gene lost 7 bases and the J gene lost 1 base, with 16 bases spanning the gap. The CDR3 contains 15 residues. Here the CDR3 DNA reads TGTGCCAGTACCTCGAATCTACCCAAGAACACTGAAGCTTTCTTT. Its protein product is CASTSNLPKNTEAFF.

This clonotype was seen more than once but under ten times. The CDR3 DNA follows: TGTGCCAGCCACCCTGGACCGAGCTGGACAGTCACAGATACGCAGTATTTT. It translates to CASHPGPSWTVTDTQYF. The chain is built from TRBV27 and TRBJ2-3; D may be TRBD1 (6 bases). Trimming left V 8 bases short and J 2 bases short, with 23 bases between. The CDR3 sequence is 17 residues long. Germline loops: CDR1 MNHEY, CDR2 SMNVEV (reference sequence).

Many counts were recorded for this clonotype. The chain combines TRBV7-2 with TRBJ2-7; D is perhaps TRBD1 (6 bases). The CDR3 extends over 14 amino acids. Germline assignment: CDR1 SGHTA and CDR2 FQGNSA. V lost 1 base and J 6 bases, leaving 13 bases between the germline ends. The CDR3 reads CASSLDSGQSEQYF. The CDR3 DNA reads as TGTGCCAGCAGCTTAGACTCAGGACAGAGCGAGCAGTACTTC.

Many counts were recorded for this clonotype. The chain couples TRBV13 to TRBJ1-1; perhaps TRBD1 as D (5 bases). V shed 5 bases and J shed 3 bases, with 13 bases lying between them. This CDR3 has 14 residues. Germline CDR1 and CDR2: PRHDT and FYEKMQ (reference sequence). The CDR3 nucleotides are TGTGCCAGCAGCCTGTTTGGGGGGGACACTGAAGCTTTCTTT. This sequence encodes CASSLFGGDTEAFF.

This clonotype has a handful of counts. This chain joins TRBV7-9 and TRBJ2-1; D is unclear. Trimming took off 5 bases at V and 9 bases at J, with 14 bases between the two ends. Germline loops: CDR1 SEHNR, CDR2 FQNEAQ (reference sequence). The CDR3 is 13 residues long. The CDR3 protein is CASSEIPVVEQFF. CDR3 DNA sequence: TGTGCCAGCAGCGAAATCCCGGTGGTTGAGCAGTTCTTC.

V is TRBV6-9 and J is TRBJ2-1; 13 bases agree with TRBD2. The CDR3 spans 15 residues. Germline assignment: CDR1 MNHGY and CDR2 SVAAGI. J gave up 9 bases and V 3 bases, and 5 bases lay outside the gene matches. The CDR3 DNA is TGTGCCAGCAGTTACGGACTAGCGGGGGTGGCTGAGCAGTTCTTC. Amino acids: CASSYGLAGVAEQFF.